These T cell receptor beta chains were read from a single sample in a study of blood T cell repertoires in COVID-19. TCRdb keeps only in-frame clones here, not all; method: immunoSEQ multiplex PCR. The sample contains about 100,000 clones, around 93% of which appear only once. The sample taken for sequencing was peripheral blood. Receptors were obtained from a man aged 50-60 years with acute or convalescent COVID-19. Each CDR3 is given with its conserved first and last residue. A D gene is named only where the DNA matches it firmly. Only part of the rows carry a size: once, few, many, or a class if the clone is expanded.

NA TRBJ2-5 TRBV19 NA TGTGCCAGTAGTATTTCGGAGACCCAGTACTTC CASSISETQYF
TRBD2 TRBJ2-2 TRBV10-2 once TGCGCCAGCAGGACTAGCTCTCGGAGCGGGGAGCTGTTTTTT CASRTSSRSGELFF
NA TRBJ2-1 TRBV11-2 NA TGTGCCAGCAGCCCTCAACGGAATGAGCAGTTCTTC CASSPQRNEQFF
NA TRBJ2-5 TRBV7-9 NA TGTGCCAGCAGGTCACAAGAGACCCAGTACTTC CASRSQETQYF
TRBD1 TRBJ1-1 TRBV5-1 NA TGCGCCAGCAGCTTACAATCTCTGACAGGGCTCATTGCGTTT CASSLQSLTGLIAF
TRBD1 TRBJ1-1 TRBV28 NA TGTGCCAGCAGTGCGACAGGGGGCACTGAAGCTTTCTTT CASSATGGTEAFF
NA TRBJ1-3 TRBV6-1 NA TGTGCCAGCAGTGAACAACCTATATTACGAAACACCATATATTTT CASSEQPILRNTIYF
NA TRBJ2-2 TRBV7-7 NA TGTGCCAGCAGCATAGAGGGGGGGACCACCGGGGAGCTGTTTTTT CASSIEGGTTGELFF
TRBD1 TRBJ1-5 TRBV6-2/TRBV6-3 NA TGTGCCAGCAGTTCGACAGGGCTTGGATTTCAGCCCCAGCATTTT CASSSTGLGFQPQHF
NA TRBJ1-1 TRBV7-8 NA TGTGCCAGCAGCTTCGGGGGTAACACTGAAGCTTTCTTT CASSFGGNTEAFF
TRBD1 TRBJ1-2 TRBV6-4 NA TGTGCCAGCAGTGACCAAGGACAGGGACTGGGGGGCTACACCTTC CASSDQGQGLGGYTF
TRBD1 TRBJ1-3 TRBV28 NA TGTGCCAGCAGTCTTACAGGGGAAAGAAACACCATATATTTT CASSLTGERNTIYF
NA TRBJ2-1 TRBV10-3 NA TGTGCCATCAGTGGGCTAGCGTCTAGGGATGAGCAGTTCTTC CAISGLASRDEQFF
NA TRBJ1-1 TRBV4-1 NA TGCGCCAGCAGCCAAGAAGGGGTCCCGGGCACTGAAGCTTTCTTT CASSQEGVPGTEAFF
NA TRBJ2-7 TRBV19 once TGTGCCAGTTCAAGTACCCGGGGTTCCGGCGAGCAGTACTTC CASSSTRGSGEQYF
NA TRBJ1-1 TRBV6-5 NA TGTGCCAGCAGTTATAGGGGGAAAGTGGACACTGAAGCTTTCTTT CASSYRGKVDTEAFF
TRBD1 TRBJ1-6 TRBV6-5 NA TGTGCCAGCAGTCCTTCACAGGGGTATAATTCACCCCTCCACTTT CASSPSQGYNSPLHF
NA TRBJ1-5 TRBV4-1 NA TGCGCCAGCAGCCAAGATCTGGCCGCCGTAAATAATCAGCCCCAGCATTTT CASSQDLAAVNNQPQHF
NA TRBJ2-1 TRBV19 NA TGTGCCAGTAGTCTCCGACAGTCTGCGCGCAATGAGCAGTTCTTC CASSLRQSARNEQFF
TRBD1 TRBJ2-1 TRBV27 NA TGTGCCAGCAGTTATCCCGGACAGGGGGCCTACGGGCATGAGCAGTTCTTC CASSYPGQGAYGHEQFF
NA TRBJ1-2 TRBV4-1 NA TGCGCCAGCAGCCAGGAGACCGTGGAGTGGGGCTACACCTTC CASSQETVEWGYTF
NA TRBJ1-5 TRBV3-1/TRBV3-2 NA TGTGCCAGCAGCCATAACGGTGAACAGCCCCAGCATTTT CASSHNGEQPQHF
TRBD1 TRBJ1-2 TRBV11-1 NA TGTGCCAGCAGCTTAGCGACAGGGATTGACTATGGCTACACCTTC CASSLATGIDYGYTF
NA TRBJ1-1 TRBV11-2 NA TGTGCCAGCAGCCGACAGGAGAACACTGAAGCTTTCTTT CASSRQENTEAFF